The subject of this entry is one T cell receptor beta chain. The CDR3 is 15 residues long. Germline CDR1 is MGHRA and CDR2 is YSYEKL. The V segment lost 1 base and the J segment 3 bases; nucleotides outside the gene matches: 6. Only in-frame clones appear in the TCRdb table, and some are missing; sequencing was by immunoSEQ multiplex PCR. The sample lists about 58,000 clones, around four fifths occurring once. The sample originates from a study of blood T cell repertoires in COVID-19. Study as a whole: COVID-19 samples from acute and convalescent phases originated in the United States, Italy and Spain. T cells, B-cell-depleted T cells, or PBMCs supplied cDNA or gDNA.

Recruited during active infection, patients (from Seattle) were subsequently followed longitudinally. The TCR originated in a man aged 55 to 70 with COVID-19, enrolled during active disease. The V gene is TRBV4-1, the J gene TRBJ2-7; the match to TRBD1 covers 7 bases. Source material: peripheral blood. CDR3 sequence reads: CASSQVWTGGYEQYF. As DNA, the CDR3 is TGCGCCAGCAGCCAAGTCTGGACAGGAGGCTACGAGCAGTACTTC.